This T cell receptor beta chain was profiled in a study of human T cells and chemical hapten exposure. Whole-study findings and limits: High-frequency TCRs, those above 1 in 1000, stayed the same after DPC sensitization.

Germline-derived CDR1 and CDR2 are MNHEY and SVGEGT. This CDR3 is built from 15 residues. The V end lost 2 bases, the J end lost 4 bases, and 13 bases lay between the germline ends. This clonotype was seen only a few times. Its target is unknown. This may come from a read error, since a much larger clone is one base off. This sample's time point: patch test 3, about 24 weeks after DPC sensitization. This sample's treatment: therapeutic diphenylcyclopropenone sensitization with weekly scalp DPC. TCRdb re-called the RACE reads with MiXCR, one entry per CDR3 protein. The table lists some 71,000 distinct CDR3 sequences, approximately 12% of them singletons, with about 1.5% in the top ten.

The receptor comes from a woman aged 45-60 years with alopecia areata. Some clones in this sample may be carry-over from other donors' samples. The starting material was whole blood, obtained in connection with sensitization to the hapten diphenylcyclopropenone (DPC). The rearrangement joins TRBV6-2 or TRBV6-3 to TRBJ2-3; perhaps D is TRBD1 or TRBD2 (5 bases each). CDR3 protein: CASSYGDRKADTQYF. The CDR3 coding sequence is TGTGCCAGCAGTTACGGGGACCGGAAGGCAGATACGCAGTATTTT.